The 14 T cell receptor beta chains reported below all come from one sample, sequenced in a study of T cells in Graves' hyperthyroidism and ophthalmopathy. Using RNA transcripts as the source, TCR beta CDR3 regions were amplified. The HTBI set primed first-round TCR CDR3 RT-PCR. TCRdb reprocessed the multiplex PCR reads with MiXCR, giving one entry per CDR3 protein. Among around 390,000 distinct CDR3 sequences, approximately 15% were seen once, and the ten largest hold 20%. Sequencing input: blood. The receptors here all came from a young woman with Graves' ophthalmopathy.

This clonotype turned up a few times. The V and J genes are TRBV3-1 and TRBJ1-6; D is uncertain. Trimming removed 1 base from V and 7 bases from J, with 14 bases in between. Germline CDR1 reads LGHDT; CDR2 reads YNNKEL (reference sequence). This CDR3 has 16 amino acids. The CDR3 protein is CASSQVLASTNSPLHF. The CDR3 DNA is TGTGCCAGCAGCCAAGTTCTAGCCAGCACAAATTCACCCCTCCACTTT.

This clonotype came up many times. Written as DNA, the CDR3 is TGCAGTGCTAGGGCCGGGACAGCCACGATTGAAGCTTTCTTT. Translated: CSARAGTATIEAFF. The chain is built from TRBV20-1 and TRBJ1-1; 7 bases line up with TRBD1. V lost 3 bases and J lost 7; bases outside the gene matches: 11. This CDR3 spans 14 amino acids. Per germline, CDR1 DFQATT and CDR2 SNEGSKA (reference sequence).

The chain links TRBV2 to TRBJ1-2; unclear D gene. The V gene lost 4 bases and the J gene lost 3 bases, with 3 bases spanning the gap. The CDR3 has 11 amino acids. Per the germline V gene, CDR1 is SNHLY and CDR2 is FYNNEI. The CDR3 DNA sequence: TGTGCCAGCAGTGCTGACTATGGCTACACCTTC. Amino acid sequence: CASSADYGYTF.

A note on this clonotype: A much larger clone is a single base away; this may be a read error. CDR3 sequence reads: CSVDGDDRGGSNEQYF. CDR3 nucleotide sequence: TGCAGCGTTGATGGCGATGACAGGGGAGGAAGCAATGAGCAGTACTTC. V and J are TRBV29-1 and TRBJ2-1, with 8 bases fitting TRBD1. The DNA end is more similar to TRBJ2-7, so the J call may be wrong. The CDR3 runs to 16 residues. Per the germline V gene, CDR1 is SQVTM and CDR2 is ANQGSEA.

This clonotype was seen many times. CDR3 nucleotides: TGCGCCAGCAGCCGGGGTGGCGGGACCCGAATTAACACTGAAGCTTTCTTT. Translating it yields CASSRGGGTRINTEAFF. The chain couples TRBV5-1 to TRBJ1-1; a weak D match, TRBD1 (5 bases). The CDR3 length is 17 residues. CDR1 is SGHRS, CDR2 YFSETQ, per germline. V was cut by 4 bases and J by 2 bases, with 21 bases left in between.

This clonotype was seen only a few times. V and J are TRBV5-6 and TRBJ1-6, with D possibly matching TRBD1 (5 bases). The CDR3 is made up of 15 amino acids. V lost 1 base to trimming and J lost 9 bases, with 14 bases between them. Germline CDR1 reads SGHDT; CDR2 reads YYEEEE. CDR3 sequence reads: CASSLLPGEGSPLHF. CDR3 bases: TGTGCCAGCAGCTTGTTGCCGGGGGAGGGTTCACCCCTCCACTTT.

CDR3 residues: CATGAEDLFF. CDR3 in DNA: TGTGCCACCGGTGCCGAGGATCTGTTTTTT. The rearrangement joins TRBV24-1 to TRBJ2-2; no reliable D call. This CDR3 contains 10 residues. Looked up from germline, CDR1 is KGHDR and CDR2 is SFDVKD. Trimming took off 9 bases at V and 14 bases at J, with 12 bases between the two ends.

The table lists this clonotype with many counts. V and J are TRBV12-3 or TRBV12-4 and TRBJ1-1, with D unclear. Trimming removed 7 bases at V and 5 bases at J, with 17 bases between. The CDR3 has 14 amino acids. CDR3 sequence: CASIPGARGTEAFF. Written as DNA, the CDR3 is TGTGCCAGCATTCCCGGCGCGCGGGGAACTGAAGCTTTCTTT.

As regards this clonotype: This sequence may be a read error, since a much larger clone differs from it by one base. The rearrangement uses TRBV24-1 and TRBJ2-1; D gene unclear. Matching the DNA end better, TRBJ2-7 makes the J call doubtful. Germline assignment: CDR1 KGHDR and CDR2 SFDVKD. The CDR3 runs to 13 residues. The CDR3 DNA reads as TGTGCCACCAGGGCCGGCCAGTACAATGAGCAGTACTTC. Encoded protein: CATRAGQYNEQYF.

In the case of this clonotype: A much more abundant neighbour one base away suggests this may be a read error. The V call is TRBV18, the J call TRBJ2-7, with TRBD2 as a possible D gene (6 bases). The CDR3 runs to 15 residues. V shed 6 bases and J shed 2 bases, with 17 bases lying between them. Germline lookup yields CDR1 KGHSH and CDR2 LQKENI. CDR3 in DNA: TGTGCCAGCTCCCGATCTCACCCGGGGGCCTACGAGCAGTACTTC. Translation gives CASSRSHPGAYEQYF.

This clonotype was recorded many times. The chain employs TRBV20-1 and TRBJ1-5; D gene unclear. CDR1 DFQATT and CDR2 SNEGSKA come from the germline V gene (reference sequence). V lost 3 bases to trimming and J lost 0 bases, with 6 bases between them. This CDR3 contains 13 residues. The CDR3 DNA reads as TGCAGTGCTAGGGATTATAGCAATCAGCCCCAGCATTTT. Residues: CSARDYSNQPQHF.

This clonotype has a count of ten or more. The chain has TRBV3-1 and TRBJ2-7; no definite D call. V was cut by 1 base and J by 3 bases, with 7 bases left in between. Germline loops: CDR1 LGHDT, CDR2 YNNKEL (reference sequence). The CDR3 totals 13 residues. In DNA form, the CDR3 reads TGTGCCAGCAGCCAAGGGCACAACTACGAGCAGTACTTC. Translating it yields CASSQGHNYEQYF.

The sample holds many counts of this clonotype. The rearrangement links TRBV13 to TRBJ1-1; D unresolved. The V gene's germline CDR1 is PRHDT and CDR2 FYEKMQ (reference sequence). V lost 3 bases to trimming and J lost 0 bases, with 8 bases between them. This CDR3 has 14 amino acids. CDR3 coding DNA: TGTGCCAGCAGCTTGTGGCACATGAACACTGAAGCTTTCTTT. Translation gives CASSLWHMNTEAFF.

This clonotype has ten or more counts. The chain joins TRBV2 to TRBJ2-1; 13 nucleotides agree with TRBD2. V was pared by 9 bases and J by 7 bases, with 3 bases of the junction left unmatched. The CDR3 loop spans 13 amino acids. Germline V lookup: CDR1 SNHLY, CDR2 FYNNEI. The CDR3 region is CARRLAGGNEQFF. CDR3 nucleotides: TGTGCCAGACGACTAGCGGGGGGAAATGAGCAGTTCTTC.